Presented here are 18 T cell receptor beta chains from one specimen sequenced in a study of blood T cells in healthy people across ages. A second PCR of about 7 to 12 cycles used a sample-barcoded 5' primer and a J-beta primer mix. TCRdb recomputed calls from the 5' RACE reads with MiXCR, one row per CDR3 protein. The table includes over a million distinct CDR3 sequences, less than 50% detected once. The sequencing input was blood. The receptors were gathered from a woman aged 55-69 years in good health.

In DNA form, the CDR3 reads TGCGCCAGCAGCCGCGCAACTGGACTAGCGGACTCCTACGAGCAGTACTTC. It translates to CASSRATGLADSYEQYF. The rearrangement links TRBV5-1 to TRBJ2-7, with 10 bases fitting TRBD2. Germline V lookup: CDR1 SGHRS, CDR2 YFSETQ. Germline trimming cut 4 bases from V and 0 bases from J; bases unmatched to any gene: 10. The CDR3 length is 17 residues.

The chain has TRBV6-6 and TRBJ1-1; D possibly corresponds to TRBD1 (6 bases). The V gene's germline CDR1 is MNHNY and CDR2 SVGAGI (reference sequence). The V gene lost 6 bases and the J gene lost 0 bases, with 17 bases spanning the gap. The CDR3 is 16 residues long. CDR3 protein: CASRPPGQPMNTEAFF. CDR3 nucleotides: TGTGCCAGCAGGCCACCTGGACAGCCGATGAACACTGAAGCTTTCTTT.

This clonotype has at least ten counts. V gene TRBV12-3 or TRBV12-4 combines with J gene TRBJ2-7, with D perhaps TRBD1 (6 bases). The V end lost 2 bases, the J end lost 0 bases, and 11 bases lay between the germline ends. This CDR3 is built from 15 residues. CDR3 sequence reads: CASSLLTGSSYEQYF. The CDR3 DNA is TGTGCCAGCAGTTTATTAACAGGGAGCTCCTACGAGCAGTACTTC.

This clonotype was found a few times. V usage is TRBV6-4 and J usage is TRBJ2-7; maybe TRBD2 (6 bases). Germline loops: CDR1 MRHNA, CDR2 SNTAGT. CDR3 size: 14 residues. The V gene lost 4 bases and the J gene lost 4 bases, with 14 bases spanning the gap. CDR3 in amino acids: CASSVAAGPYEQYF. The DNA for the CDR3 is TGTGCCAGCAGTGTAGCGGCGGGACCTTACGAGCAGTACTTC.

The chain combines TRBV24-1 with TRBJ2-1; weak D call: TRBD2 (7 bases). The CDR3 covers 16 residues. Germline V gene sequence: CDR1 KGHDR, CDR2 SFDVKD. Between the trimmed V and J ends, which lost 3 bases and 2 bases, there was a span of 13 bases. In DNA form, the CDR3 reads TGTGCCACCAGTGATGGGCGGGGGCGAACCTACAATGAGCAGTTCTTC. It encodes CATSDGRGRTYNEQFF.

V gene TRBV9 combines with J gene TRBJ2-1; D possibly matches TRBD1 or TRBD2 (6 bases each). Germline assignment: CDR1 SGDLS and CDR2 YYNGEE. The CDR3 sequence is 15 residues long. Trimming left V 4 bases short and J 6 bases short, with 17 bases between. This CDR3 is CASSQTSRGVNEQFF. The CDR3 DNA reads TGTGCCAGCAGCCAAACTAGTAGGGGGGTCAATGAGCAGTTCTTC.

This chain connects TRBV7-9 to TRBJ1-1; weak D call: TRBD1 (5 bases). This CDR3 region has 18 residues. V was pared by 2 bases and J by 1 base, with 20 bases between. Germline loops: CDR1 SEHNR, CDR2 FQNEAQ (reference sequence). CDR3 DNA: TGTGCCAGCAGCTTAATGGGGCCTCGGGGCGGGGAGAACACTGAAGCTTTCTTT. Amino acids: CASSLMGPRGGENTEAFF.

This clonotype showed up just once. This chain connects TRBV6-6 to TRBJ2-5, with a tentative D call TRBD2 (6 bases). The ends were cut back, 7 bases at V and 5 bases at J, with 11 bases in the middle. The CDR3 is 12 residues long. Per germline, CDR1 MNHNY and CDR2 SVGAGI (reference sequence). Here the CDR3 reads CASTRETETQYF. CDR3 DNA sequence: TGTGCCAGCACCCGGGAGACGGAGACCCAGTACTTC.

The chain is built from TRBV10-3 and TRBJ2-3; no clear D gene. Germline V gives CDR1 ENHRY, CDR2 SYGVKD. This CDR3 is 14 amino acids long. The V end was cut by 0 bases, the J end by 3 bases, with 7 bases between. The CDR3 DNA reads as TGTGCCATCAGTGAGTCGGTAGCAACAGATACGCAGTATTTT. Amino acids: CAISESVATDTQYF.

This clonotype was picked up a small number of times. V usage is TRBV18 and J usage is TRBJ2-5, with TRBD1 matching 7 bases. CDR1 and CDR2 (germline): KGHSH, LQKENI. The CDR3 contains 14 residues. V dropped 4 bases and J dropped 5; count of bases not matched to a gene: 7. CDR3 coding DNA: TGTGCCAGCTCACTCGGGACAGTTCCTGAGACCCAGTACTTC. Protein: CASSLGTVPETQYF. Full variable domain (rest looked up from reference TRBV18 and TRBJ2-5): NAGVMQNPRHLVRRRGQEARLRCSPMKGHSHVYWYRQLPEEGLKFMVYLQKENIIDESGMPKERFSAEFPKEGPSILRIQQVVRGDSAAYFCASSLGTVPETQYFGPGTRLLVL.

The chain is built from TRBV10-1 and TRBJ1-1; 8 bases fit TRBD1. The CDR3 is 13 residues long. The V gene end was trimmed by 6 bases and the J gene end by 4 bases; junction bases not matched to a gene: 4. Germline V CDR1 and CDR2: WNHNN, SYGVQD (reference sequence). The CDR3 DNA is TGCGCCAGCAGCCGACAGGGGACCACTGAAGCTTTCTTT. This translates into CASSRQGTTEAFF.

This clonotype has more than one count but fewer than ten. The V call is TRBV6-1, the J call TRBJ1-5, with a weak D call TRBD1 (6 bases). The V gene lost 8 bases and the J gene lost 0 bases, with 17 bases spanning the gap. The CDR3 covers 16 residues. The germline V gene encodes CDR1 MNHNS and CDR2 SASEGT. CDR3 bases: TGTGCCAGCGGACAACAGGGTTTCTATAGCAATCAGCCCCAGCATTTT. It specifies CASGQQGFYSNQPQHF.

The CDR3 nucleotides are TGTGCCACCAGTGATTTGAGGGAGGCGGTTTCCCCCGGGGAGCTGTTTTTT. Translating it yields CATSDLREAVSPGELFF. The chain combines TRBV24-1 with TRBJ2-2, with a possible D match to TRBD2 (6 bases). Germline V lookup: CDR1 KGHDR, CDR2 SFDVKD. Trimming shortened V by 0 bases and J by 6 bases, and 16 bases separated the two germline ends. CDR3 length: 17 residues.

The genes are TRBV3-1 and TRBJ2-1, with 11 bases lining up with TRBD2. J was trimmed by 5 bases and V by 5 bases; bases with no gene match: 14. Germline CDR1 and CDR2: LGHDT and YNNKEL (reference sequence). The CDR3 is 18 amino acids. The DNA for the CDR3 is TGTGCCAGCAGCGTCATCAGCCCGACTAGCGGGATTGACAATGAGCAGTTCTTC. Residues: CASSVISPTSGIDNEQFF.

This clonotype was observed a few times. V is TRBV7-9 and J is TRBJ2-5; D not certain. The CDR3 is 16 residues long. Germline-derived CDR1 and CDR2 are SEHNR and FQNEAQ (reference sequence). V lost 0 bases and J lost 0, with 11 bases in between. The CDR3 sequence: CASSLASLGNQETQYF. CDR3 DNA sequence: TGTGCCAGCAGCTTAGCGTCGCTAGGGAACCAAGAGACCCAGTACTTC.

The chain uses TRBV6-1 and TRBJ2-5; 12 bases are shared with TRBD2. The germline V gene encodes CDR1 MNHNS and CDR2 SASEGT. The CDR3 runs to 15 residues. After removal of 5 bases from V and 11 bases from J, the junction contained 12 bases not matched to a gene. In DNA form, the CDR3 reads TGTGCCAGCAGTCTAGCGGGAGGGCCTGGGTATGAGCAGTACTTC. It codes for CASSLAGGPGYEQYF.

This clonotype occurred once. The chain joins TRBV29-1 to TRBJ2-7; 7 bases are a match to TRBD1. V shed 3 bases, J shed 3 bases, and the junction held 5 bases outside the gene matches. This CDR3 has 13 residues. The germline gives CDR1 SQVTM, CDR2 ANQGSEA. As DNA, the CDR3 is TGCAGCGTTGATTGGGCAGGGGGCTACGAGCAGTACTTC. Its translation: CSVDWAGGYEQYF.

In DNA, the CDR3 is TGTGCCAGCAGTTTAGCGGGAGCGGGGTGGGCCTCCTACGAGCAGTACTTC. Its protein is CASSLAGAGWASYEQYF. The chain uses TRBV28 and TRBJ2-7; 7 nucleotides align to TRBD2. Germline-derived CDR1 and CDR2 are MDHEN and SYDVKM. The CDR3 loop spans 17 amino acids. J gave up 0 bases and V 2 bases, and 10 bases lay outside the gene matches.